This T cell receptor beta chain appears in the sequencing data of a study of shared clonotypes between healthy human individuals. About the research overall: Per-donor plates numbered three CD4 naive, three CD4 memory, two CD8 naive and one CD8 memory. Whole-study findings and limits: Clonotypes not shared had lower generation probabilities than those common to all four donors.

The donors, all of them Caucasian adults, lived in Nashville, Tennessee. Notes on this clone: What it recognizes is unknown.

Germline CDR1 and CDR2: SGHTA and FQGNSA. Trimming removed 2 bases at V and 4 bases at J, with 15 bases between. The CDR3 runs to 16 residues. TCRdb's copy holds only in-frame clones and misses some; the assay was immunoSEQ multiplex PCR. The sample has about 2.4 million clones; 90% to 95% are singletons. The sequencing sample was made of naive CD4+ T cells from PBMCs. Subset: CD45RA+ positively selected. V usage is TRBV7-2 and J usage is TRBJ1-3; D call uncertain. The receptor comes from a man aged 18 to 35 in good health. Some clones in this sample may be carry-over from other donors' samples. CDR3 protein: CASSLIAGTSGNTIYF. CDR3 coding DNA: TGTGCCAGCAGCTTAATTGCCGGTACGTCCGGAAACACCATATATTTT.